This T cell receptor (beta chain) was found in a study of blood T cell repertoires in COVID-19. Study details: COVID-19 samples collected from the United States, Italy and Spain covered acute and convalescent phases. The cDNA or gDNA used as material had been derived from T cells, B-cell-depleted T cells, or PBMCs.

In the original workflow: Amplification with reference gene primers provided the estimates of nucleated cell counts. Only in-frame clones appear in the TCRdb table, and some are missing; sequencing was by immunoSEQ multiplex PCR. V and J calls plus clone size are reproduced from that table; the DNA served to infer D and trimming. Here the sample spans about 180,000 clones, about 86% being singletons. V lost 2 bases and J lost 8, with 13 bases in between. Per the germline V gene, CDR1 is SGHRS and CDR2 is YFSETQ. The length of the CDR3 is 13 residues. This clone was seen a single time. Input material: peripheral blood. The J gene is TRBJ1-2, the V gene TRBV5-1; D is possibly TRBD1 (5 bases). The sequence derives from a man aged 45-60 years with active or convalescent COVID-19. In DNA, the CDR3 is TGCGCCAGCAGCTTTCAGGGAATCGAAGGCTACACCTTC. Translating it yields CASSFQGIEGYTF.